What follows are 32 T cell receptor beta chains derived from one specimen sequenced in a study of cytomegalovirus exposure and HLA in healthy donors. The study ran its PCR with 60 Vbeta and 13 Jbeta primers. Profiling relied on immunoSEQ multiplex PCR, and the TCRdb table lists in-frame clones only, not all of them. Of approximately 160,000 clones listed, 68% were seen once; the top ten hold 1.1% to 1.5%. The sample comprised PBMCs. The receptors here all came from a man aged 50 to 60 in good health and CMV-seronegative.

The chain joins TRBV7-8 to TRBJ1-2; 7 nucleotides line up with TRBD1. The CDR3 loop spans 15 amino acids. The germline CDR1 and CDR2 sequences are SGHVS and FQNEAQ. V was clipped by 5 bases and J by 0 bases; unmatched bases: 6. Written as DNA, the CDR3 is TGTGCCAGCAGCAAATGGACAGGTTCTAACTATGGCTACACCTTC. Protein sequence: CASSKWTGSNYGYTF.

This clone was seen more than once but under ten times. The chain uses TRBV4-2 and TRBJ1-1; a weak D match, TRBD1 (5 bases). The CDR3 is 17 residues long. V was pared by 3 bases and J by 0 bases, with 17 bases between. Germline V gene sequence: CDR1 LGHNA, CDR2 YNFKEQ. The CDR3 loop reads CASSQATGAGMNTEAFF. The DNA for the CDR3 is TGTGCCAGCAGCCAGGCAACAGGAGCCGGTATGAACACTGAAGCTTTCTTT.

This clone was detected a few times. The chain uses TRBV11-2 and TRBJ1-4; D not certain. Trimming left V 1 base short and J 4 bases short, with 10 bases between. The CDR3 spans 15 residues. Germline lookup yields CDR1 SGHAT and CDR2 FQNNGV. This chain's CDR3 is CASSLVAGFNEKLFF. CDR3 coding DNA: TGTGCCAGCAGCTTAGTCGCGGGTTTTAATGAAAAACTGTTTTTT.

The CDR3 sequence is CASSRRLEETQYF. The CDR3 coding sequence is TGTGCCAGCAGCCGGAGGCTGGAGGAGACCCAGTACTTC. This rearrangement joins TRBV2 to TRBJ2-5; tentative D call: TRBD2 (5 bases). Germline V gene lookup returns CDR1 SNHLY and CDR2 FYNNEI. The V and J ends lost 6 bases and 5 bases respectively, with 13 bases between them. This CDR3 has 13 amino acids.

Of note for this clone: The sample carries other DNA sequences with the same CDR3. This chain joins TRBV5-1 and TRBJ2-7; 9 bases agree with TRBD2. The V gene end was trimmed by 1 base and the J gene end by 4 bases; junction bases not matched to a gene: 3. Germline V lookup: CDR1 SGHRS, CDR2 YFSETQ. The CDR3 has 14 amino acids. DNA for the CDR3: TGCGCCAGCAGCTTGAGCGGGGGGCCGTACGAGCAGTACTTC. Protein product: CASSLSGGPYEQYF.

This chain links TRBV4-3 with TRBJ2-7; D is uncertain. There are 16 residues in the CDR3. The V gene lost 0 bases and the J gene lost 0 bases, with 12 bases spanning the gap. Per germline, CDR1 LGHNA and CDR2 YSLEER. The CDR3 sequence: CASSQDRSQLSYEQYF. The CDR3 coding sequence is TGCGCCAGCAGCCAAGATCGTAGTCAACTCTCCTACGAGCAGTACTTC.

The chain joins TRBV27 to TRBJ1-5, with unresolved D. Germline assignment: CDR1 MNHEY and CDR2 SMNVEV (reference sequence). Trimming removed 5 bases at V and 1 base at J, with 12 bases between. The CDR3 has 15 amino acids. This CDR3 is CASSLRGASNQPQHF. The CDR3 DNA follows: TGTGCCAGCAGTCTCCGGGGAGCGAGCAATCAGCCCCAGCATTTT.

The chain combines TRBV6-1 with TRBJ2-5; TRBD2 agrees at 7 bases. Germline V gene data show CDR1 as MNHNS and CDR2 as SASEGT. V lost 1 base to trimming and J lost 2 bases; unmatched junction nucleotides: 4. The CDR3 covers 15 residues. The CDR3 loop is CASSEDRGEQETQYF. The DNA for the CDR3 is TGTGCCAGCAGTGAAGATCGGGGGGAACAAGAGACCCAGTACTTC.

This clone was found a few times. This rearrangement joins TRBV5-4 to TRBJ2-3; D remains unclear. V lost 2 bases and J lost 4, with 14 bases in between. The CDR3 consists of 15 residues. Germline V gives CDR1 SGHNT, CDR2 YYREEE (reference sequence). CDR3 residues: CASSFGNNAPDTQYF. DNA of the CDR3: TGTGCCAGCAGCTTCGGTAATAACGCACCAGATACGCAGTATTTT.

This clone was seen more than once but under ten times. This chain connects TRBV11-2 to TRBJ2-7, with no clear D. Trimming shortened V by 5 bases and J by 4 bases, and 15 bases separated the two germline ends. This CDR3 is 14 amino acids long. Germline V gene lookup returns CDR1 SGHAT and CDR2 FQNNGV. This CDR3 is CASSPRGGLYEQYF. The CDR3 nucleotides read TGTGCCAGCAGCCCCCGCGGCGGATTATACGAGCAGTACTTC.

This rearrangement joins TRBV5-1 to TRBJ2-3; 11 bases align to TRBD2. The CDR3 totals 18 residues. Germline values: CDR1 SGHRS, CDR2 YFSETQ. J gave up 6 bases and V 0 bases, and 12 bases lay outside the gene matches. The CDR3 coding sequence is TGCGCCAGCAGCTTGGGAATTACCACTAGCGGGGGCGTGGATACGCAGTATTTT. This codes for CASSLGITTSGGVDTQYF.

The chain employs TRBV6-1 and TRBJ1-1, with 10 bases fitting TRBD1. The CDR3 runs to 15 residues. Germline assignment: CDR1 MNHNS and CDR2 SASEGT. With 6 bases clipped from V and 1 base from J, the junction kept 5 bases outside the gene matches. CDR3 nucleotide sequence: TGTGCCAGCAGGGCCCGGGACAGGGGGAACACTGAAGCTTTCTTT. Translation: CASRARDRGNTEAFF.

This clone was seen only a few times. The chain combines TRBV2 with TRBJ1-5, with 7 nucleotides matching TRBD1. CDR1 and CDR2 from the germline V gene are SNHLY and FYNNEI. The CDR3 consists of 14 residues. V shed 7 bases and J 3 bases; nucleotides not matched to a gene: 6. The CDR3 loop is CASTLGTVNQPQHF. CDR3 sequence (DNA): TGTGCCAGCACCCTAGGGACAGTCAATCAGCCCCAGCATTTT.

This clone was detected only once. The V call is TRBV10-3, the J call TRBJ2-2; D may be TRBD1 (6 bases). V gave up 11 bases and J gave up 1 base, with 14 bases separating them. The CDR3 length is 14 residues. Germline V lookup: CDR1 ENHRY, CDR2 SYGVKD. Here the CDR3 reads CAARLQGNTGELFF. The CDR3 DNA follows: TGTGCCGCCCGCTTACAGGGGAACACCGGGGAGCTGTTTTTT.

This clone is a singleton in its sample. The rearrangement joins TRBV6-1 to TRBJ2-7, with 10 bases that match TRBD1. With V trimmed by 6 bases and J by 4 bases, 3 bases remained unmatched. CDR3 size: 13 residues. Looked up from germline, CDR1 is MNHNS and CDR2 is SASEGT. The CDR3 reads CASRTGGIYEQYF. CDR3 coding DNA: TGTGCCAGCAGGACAGGGGGCATTTACGAGCAGTACTTC.

This sequence joins TRBV18 and TRBJ1-4; 7 bases map to TRBD1. This CDR3 is 14 amino acids long. Per the germline V gene, CDR1 is KGHSH and CDR2 is LQKENI. J lost 6 bases, V lost 3 bases, and 4 bases had no gene match. The CDR3 nucleotides read TGTGCCAGCTCACCTCAGGGGGTCGATGAAAAACTGTTTTTT. Its protein is CASSPQGVDEKLFF. Full variable domain (remainder filled in from reference TRBV18 and TRBJ1-4): NAGVMQNPRHLVRRRGQEARLRCSPMKGHSHVYWYRQLPEEGLKFMVYLQKENIIDESGMPKERFSAEFPKEGPSILRIQQVVRGDSAAYFCASSPQGVDEKLFFGSGTQLSVL.

This clone has a single count. The chain joins TRBV7-8 to TRBJ2-7; 7 bases match TRBD1. The germline V gene has CDR1 SGHVS and CDR2 FQNEAQ. The V gene end was trimmed by 6 bases and the J gene end by 2 bases; junction bases not matched to a gene: 19. This CDR3 is 18 amino acids long. CDR3 in DNA: TGTGCCAGCAGTACCGGGACAGCTCATGTTTTCGGGGCCTACGAGCAGTACTTC. It is translated as CASSTGTAHVFGAYEQYF.

This clone appeared a single time. This sequence joins TRBV5-5 and TRBJ2-6, with 7 bases matching TRBD1. The CDR3 is made up of 15 amino acids. Germline CDR1 is SGHKS and CDR2 is YYEKEE (reference sequence). V lost 5 bases, J lost 0 bases, and 2 bases stayed unmatched. Written as DNA, the CDR3 is TGTGCCAGCAGGGGACAGTACTCTGGGGCCAACGTCCTGACTTTC. Amino acids: CASRGQYSGANVLTF.

This chain links TRBV5-1 with TRBJ2-1, with TRBD2 as a possible D gene (5 bases). Germline-derived CDR1 and CDR2 are SGHRS and YFSETQ. The CDR3 loop spans 16 amino acids. V dropped 5 bases and J dropped 4 bases, with 19 bases sitting between them. The DNA for the CDR3 is TGCGCCAGCAGACCCATATCTTCGGGGTTATACAATGAGCAGTTCTTC. The encoded protein is CASRPISSGLYNEQFF.

The chain joins TRBV6-6 to TRBJ2-7; unclear D gene. This CDR3 is 15 amino acids long. V was trimmed by 2 bases and J by 2 bases, leaving 13 bases between them. Germline CDR1 is MNHNY and CDR2 is SVGAGI (reference sequence). In nucleotides, the CDR3 is TGTGCCAGCAGTTACGGTGGCCGAATCACCTACGAGCAGTACTTC. Protein sequence: CASSYGGRITYEQYF.

About this clone: Additional DNA sequences in this sample encode the identical CDR3. The chain combines TRBV11-2 with TRBJ2-5, with TRBD2 matching over 9 bases. J lost 5 bases, V lost 6 bases, and 7 bases had no gene match. From germline, CDR1 is SGHAT and CDR2 FQNNGV. The CDR3 sequence is 14 residues long. The CDR3 nucleotides are TGTGCCAGCAGGAATAGCGGGGGAGACGAGACCCAGTACTTC. Protein product: CASRNSGGDETQYF.

There are a few counts of this clone. This rearrangement joins TRBV12-2 to TRBJ2-3; the D segment call TRBD2 is taken from the table without a DNA check. TRBV12-2 is deemed a pseudogene. This CDR3 region has 13 residues. In nucleotides, the CDR3 is TGTGCAGGACGCACCACGGGGGAGCGGACGCAGTATTTT. Translation gives CAGRTTGERTQYF.

This sequence joins TRBV27 and TRBJ2-3; D might be TRBD2 (5 bases). V was clipped by 5 bases and J by 0 bases, with 18 bases between them. Germline CDR1 reads MNHEY; CDR2 reads SMNVEV (reference sequence). The CDR3 runs 17 residues. In DNA form, the CDR3 reads TGTGCCAGCAGTCCTCCGGGGTGGGGTATCAGCACAGATACGCAGTATTTT. Translated: CASSPPGWGISTDTQYF.

V gene TRBV6-5 combines with J gene TRBJ2-7; 8 nucleotides agree with TRBD2. J lost 3 bases, V lost 2 bases, and 3 bases had no gene match. CDR3 length: 14 residues. In germline, CDR1 is MNHEY, CDR2 SVGAGI. The CDR3 is CASSYLSGGYEQYF. The DNA for the CDR3 is TGTGCCAGCAGTTACCTCAGCGGGGGCTACGAGCAGTACTTC.

The chain is built from TRBV10-2 and TRBJ2-3; 7 nucleotides line up with TRBD2. Looked up from germline, CDR1 is WSHSY and CDR2 is SAAADI. There are 13 residues in the CDR3. The trim removed 10 bases at V and 2 bases at J, leaving 6 bases unmatched. The CDR3 reads CAMGGEHTDTQYF. CDR3 bases: TGCGCCATGGGAGGGGAGCACACAGATACGCAGTATTTT.

The CDR3: CASSQSGSSRHTQYF. Here the CDR3 DNA reads TGCGCCAGCAGCCAATCCGGGTCCTCTCGGCATACGCAGTATTTT. V gene TRBV4-3 combines with J gene TRBJ2-3, with unresolved D. Germline V gives CDR1 LGHNA, CDR2 YSLEER. The CDR3 runs to 15 residues. Trimming stripped 2 bases from V and 7 bases from J, with 16 bases between.

This chain joins TRBV9 and TRBJ2-1; tentatively, D is TRBD2 (7 bases). CDR1 and CDR2 (germline): SGDLS, YYNGEE. CDR3 size: 17 residues. The germline V and J ends were trimmed by 3 bases and 6 bases, with 22 bases remaining between them. The CDR3 protein is CASSAPPTGGRLNEQFF. The CDR3 DNA follows: TGTGCCAGCAGCGCCCCCCCCACGGGGGGCCGTCTCAATGAGCAGTTCTTC.

The rearrangement uses TRBV6-5 and TRBJ2-7; 8 bases line up with TRBD1. Per the germline V gene, CDR1 is MNHEY and CDR2 is SVGAGI. The trim removed 10 bases at V and 2 bases at J, leaving 10 bases unmatched. The CDR3 has 14 residues. The CDR3 protein is CATHRVQGAYEQYF. The DNA of the CDR3 is TGTGCCACCCATAGGGTACAGGGGGCCTACGAGCAGTACTTC.

This clone turned up a few times. The chain is built from TRBV4-3 and TRBJ1-6; perhaps TRBD1 as D (6 bases). Trimming pared 5 bases from V and 10 bases from J, leaving 18 bases between. This CDR3 contains 15 residues. Germline CDR1 is LGHNA and CDR2 is YSLEER. CDR3 loop: CASSNVGRGGSPLHF. The CDR3 DNA sequence: TGCGCCAGCAGCAATGTGGGCAGGGGTGGATCACCCCTCCACTTT.

The chain couples TRBV5-1 to TRBJ2-7, with a weak D call TRBD1 (5 bases). Germline V gene data show CDR1 as SGHRS and CDR2 as YFSETQ. The CDR3 covers 14 residues. Trimming stripped 0 bases from V and 3 bases from J, with 10 bases between. Here the CDR3 reads CASSLAQGFYEQYF. The CDR3 region has the DNA TGCGCCAGCAGCTTGGCCCAGGGTTTCTACGAGCAGTACTTC.

This rearrangement joins TRBV4-1 to TRBJ2-5; 13 nucleotides align to TRBD2. With V trimmed by 0 bases and J by 4 bases, 8 bases remained unmatched. Germline loops: CDR1 MGHRA, CDR2 YSYEKL. The CDR3 extends over 18 amino acids. The CDR3 here is CASSQDPTLAGGGETQYF. CDR3 in DNA: TGCGCCAGCAGCCAAGACCCCACACTAGCGGGGGGGGGAGAGACCCAGTACTTC.

The V call is TRBV19, the J call TRBJ1-2; TRBD1 aligns across 8 bases. The V gene's germline CDR1 is LNHDA and CDR2 SQIVND (reference sequence). This CDR3 spans 14 amino acids. J was trimmed by 3 bases and V by 7 bases; bases with no gene match: 7. The CDR3 DNA reads TGTGCCAGTACCTACAGGGGGGCCTACTATGGCTACACCTTC. Translation gives CASTYRGAYYGYTF.